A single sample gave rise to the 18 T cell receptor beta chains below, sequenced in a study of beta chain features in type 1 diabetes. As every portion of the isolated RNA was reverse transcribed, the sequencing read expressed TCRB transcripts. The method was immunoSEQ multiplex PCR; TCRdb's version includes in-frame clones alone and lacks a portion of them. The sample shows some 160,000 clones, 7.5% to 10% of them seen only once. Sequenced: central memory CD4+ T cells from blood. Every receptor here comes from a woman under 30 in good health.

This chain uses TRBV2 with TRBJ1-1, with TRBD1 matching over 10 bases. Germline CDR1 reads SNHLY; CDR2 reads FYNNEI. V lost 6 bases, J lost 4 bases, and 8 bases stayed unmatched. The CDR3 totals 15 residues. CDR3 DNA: TGTGCCAGCAGCCCCCGGGGACAGGGGAGCACTGAAGCTTTCTTT. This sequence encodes CASSPRGQGSTEAFF.

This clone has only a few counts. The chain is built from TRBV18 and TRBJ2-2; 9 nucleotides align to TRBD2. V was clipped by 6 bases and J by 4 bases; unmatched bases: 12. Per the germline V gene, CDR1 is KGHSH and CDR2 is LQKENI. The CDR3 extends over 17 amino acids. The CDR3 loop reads CASSKQGTSGLTGELFF. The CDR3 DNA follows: TGTGCCAGCTCGAAGCAGGGAACTAGCGGGCTCACCGGGGAGCTGTTTTTT.

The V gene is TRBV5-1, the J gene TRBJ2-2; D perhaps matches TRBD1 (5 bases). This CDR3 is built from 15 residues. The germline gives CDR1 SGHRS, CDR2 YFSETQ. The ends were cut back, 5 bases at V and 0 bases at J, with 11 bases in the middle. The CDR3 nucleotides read TGCGCCAGCAGACAGGACACCGCGAACACCGGGGAGCTGTTTTTT. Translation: CASRQDTANTGELFF. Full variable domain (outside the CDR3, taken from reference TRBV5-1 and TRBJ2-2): KAGVTQTPRYLIKTRGQQVTLSCSPISGHRSVSWYQQTPGQGLQFLFEYFSETQRNKGNFPGRFSGRQFSNSRSEMNVSTLELGDSALYLCASRQDTANTGELFFGEGSRLTVL.

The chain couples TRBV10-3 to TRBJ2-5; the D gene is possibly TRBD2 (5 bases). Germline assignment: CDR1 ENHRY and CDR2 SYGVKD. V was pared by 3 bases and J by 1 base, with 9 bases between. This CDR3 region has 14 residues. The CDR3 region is CAISDGSGQETQYF. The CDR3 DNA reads TGTGCCATCAGTGATGGAAGCGGCCAAGAGACCCAGTACTTC.

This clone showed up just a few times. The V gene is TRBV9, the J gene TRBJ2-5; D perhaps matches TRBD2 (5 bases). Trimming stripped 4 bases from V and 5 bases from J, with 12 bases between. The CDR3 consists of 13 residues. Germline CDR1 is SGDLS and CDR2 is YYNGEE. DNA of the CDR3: TGTGCCAGCAGCTCCCGGGGTAGGGAGACCCAGTACTTC. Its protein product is CASSSRGRETQYF.

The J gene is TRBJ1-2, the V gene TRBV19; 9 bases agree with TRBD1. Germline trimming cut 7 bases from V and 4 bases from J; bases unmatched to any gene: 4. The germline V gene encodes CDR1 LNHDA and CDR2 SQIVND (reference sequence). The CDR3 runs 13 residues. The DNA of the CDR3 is TGTGCCAGTAAGGCGACAGGGGGCTATGGCTACACCTTC. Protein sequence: CASKATGGYGYTF.

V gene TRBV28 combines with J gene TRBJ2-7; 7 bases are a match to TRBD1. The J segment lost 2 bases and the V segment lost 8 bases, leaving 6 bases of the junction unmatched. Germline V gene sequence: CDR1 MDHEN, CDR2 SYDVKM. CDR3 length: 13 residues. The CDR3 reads CASGTVTPYEQYF. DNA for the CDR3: TGTGCCAGCGGGACAGTGACTCCCTACGAGCAGTACTTC.

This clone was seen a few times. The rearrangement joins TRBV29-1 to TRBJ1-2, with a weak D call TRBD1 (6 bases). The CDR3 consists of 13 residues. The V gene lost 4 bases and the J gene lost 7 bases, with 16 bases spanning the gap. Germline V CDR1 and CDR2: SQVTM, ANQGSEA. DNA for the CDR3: TGCAGCGTTGCCGAACAGGGTCGGAGTGGCTACACCTTC. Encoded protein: CSVAEQGRSGYTF.

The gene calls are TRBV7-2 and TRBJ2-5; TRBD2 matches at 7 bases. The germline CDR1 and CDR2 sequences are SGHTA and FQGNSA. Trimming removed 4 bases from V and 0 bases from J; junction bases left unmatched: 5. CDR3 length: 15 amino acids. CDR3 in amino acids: CASSYTSAYQETQYF. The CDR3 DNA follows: TGTGCCAGCAGCTACACTAGCGCATACCAAGAGACCCAGTACTTC.

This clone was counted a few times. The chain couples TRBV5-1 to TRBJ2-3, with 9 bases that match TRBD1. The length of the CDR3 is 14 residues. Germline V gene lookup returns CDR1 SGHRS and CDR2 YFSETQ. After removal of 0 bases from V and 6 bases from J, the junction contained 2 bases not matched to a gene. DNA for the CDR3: TGCGCCAGCAGCTTGGGGACAGGGGCCGATACGCAGTATTTT. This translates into CASSLGTGADTQYF.

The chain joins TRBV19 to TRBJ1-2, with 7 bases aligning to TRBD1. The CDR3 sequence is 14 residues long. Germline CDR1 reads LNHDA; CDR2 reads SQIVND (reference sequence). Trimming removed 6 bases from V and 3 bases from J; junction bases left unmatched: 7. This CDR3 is CASSVDDRDYGYTF. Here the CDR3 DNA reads TGTGCCAGTAGCGTTGATGACAGGGACTATGGCTACACCTTC.

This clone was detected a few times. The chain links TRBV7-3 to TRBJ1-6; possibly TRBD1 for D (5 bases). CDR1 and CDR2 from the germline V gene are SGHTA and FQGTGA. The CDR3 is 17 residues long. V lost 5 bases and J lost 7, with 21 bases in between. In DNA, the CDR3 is TGTGCCAGCAGCCCGAATGGCGGCGATAGGGGCAATTCACCCCTCCACTTT. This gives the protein CASSPNGGDRGNSPLHF.

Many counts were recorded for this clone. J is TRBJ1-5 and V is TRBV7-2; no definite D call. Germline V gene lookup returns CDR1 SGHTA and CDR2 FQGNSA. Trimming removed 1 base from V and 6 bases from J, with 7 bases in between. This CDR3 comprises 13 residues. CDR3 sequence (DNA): TGTGCCAGCAGCTTAGTTGGCAGTCAGCCCCAGCATTTT. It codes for CASSLVGSQPQHF.

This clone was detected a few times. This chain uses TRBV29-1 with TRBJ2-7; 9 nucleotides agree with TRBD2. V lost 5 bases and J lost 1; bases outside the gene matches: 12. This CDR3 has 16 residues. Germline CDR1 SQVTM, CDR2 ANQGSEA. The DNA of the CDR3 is TGCAGCGTTAAGAACTCAGGTAGCGGGGGTTCCTACGAGCAGTACTTC. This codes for CSVKNSGSGGSYEQYF.

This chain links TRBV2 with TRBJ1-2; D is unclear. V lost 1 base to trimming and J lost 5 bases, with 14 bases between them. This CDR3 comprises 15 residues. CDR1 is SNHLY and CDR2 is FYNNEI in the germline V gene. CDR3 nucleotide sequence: TGTGCCAGCAGTGAAGGTGGACGGGGTGGTTATGGCTACACCTTC. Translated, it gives CASSEGGRGGYGYTF.

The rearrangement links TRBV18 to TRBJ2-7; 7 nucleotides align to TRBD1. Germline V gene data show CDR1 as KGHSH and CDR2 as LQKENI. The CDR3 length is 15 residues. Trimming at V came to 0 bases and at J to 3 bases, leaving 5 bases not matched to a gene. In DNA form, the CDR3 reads TGTGCCAGCTCACCACCGGGGACAGAGTTCTACGAGCAGTACTTC. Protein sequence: CASSPPGTEFYEQYF.

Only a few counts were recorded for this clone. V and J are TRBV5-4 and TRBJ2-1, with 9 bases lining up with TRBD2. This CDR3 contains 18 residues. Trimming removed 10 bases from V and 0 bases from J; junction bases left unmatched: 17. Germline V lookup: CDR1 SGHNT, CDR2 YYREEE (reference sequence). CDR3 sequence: CAVVGGAGGRSSYNEQFF. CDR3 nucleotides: TGTGCCGTGGTTGGTGGAGCGGGAGGTCGGAGCTCCTACAATGAGCAGTTCTTC.

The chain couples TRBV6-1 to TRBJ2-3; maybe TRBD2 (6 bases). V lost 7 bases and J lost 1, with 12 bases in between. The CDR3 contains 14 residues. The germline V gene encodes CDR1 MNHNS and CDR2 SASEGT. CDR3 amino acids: CASTRASGTDTQYF. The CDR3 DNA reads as TGTGCCAGCACCCGAGCTAGCGGCACAGATACGCAGTATTTT.